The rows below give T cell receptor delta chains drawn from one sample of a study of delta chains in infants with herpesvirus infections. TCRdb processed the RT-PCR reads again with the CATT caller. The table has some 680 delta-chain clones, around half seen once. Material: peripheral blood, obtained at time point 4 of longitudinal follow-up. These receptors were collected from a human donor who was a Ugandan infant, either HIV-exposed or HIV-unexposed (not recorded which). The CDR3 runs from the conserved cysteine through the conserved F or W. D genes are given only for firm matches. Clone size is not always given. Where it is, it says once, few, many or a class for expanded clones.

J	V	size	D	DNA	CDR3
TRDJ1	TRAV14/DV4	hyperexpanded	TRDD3	TGTGCAATGAGAGAGCCTGCCTTCCTACGGTACTGGGGGATACGCCTCACCGATAAACTCATCTTT	CAMREPAFLRYWGIRLTDKLIF
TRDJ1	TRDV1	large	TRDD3	TGTGCTCTTGGGGTGGCCTTCCTACTGGGGGATACGCGATCCGATAAACTCATCTTT	CALGVAFLLGDTRSDKLIF
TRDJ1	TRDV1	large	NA	TGTGCTCTTGGGGACCTTACTTCCTACCCCTACTGGGGGACCTACACCGATAAACTCATCTTT	CALGDLTSYPYWGTYTDKLIF
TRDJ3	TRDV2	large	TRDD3	TGTGCCTGTGACAGCGTACTGGGGGATACGCATAGCTCCTGGGACACCCGACAGATGTTTTTC	CACDSVLGDTHSSWDTRQMFF
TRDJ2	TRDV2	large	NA	TGTGCCTGTGACACCGTGGATACTAGGGCACAACTCTTCTTT	CACDTVDTRAQLFF
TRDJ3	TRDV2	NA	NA	TGTGCCTGTGACACCGGCGGTTTCTCTTCCTGGGACACCCGACAGATGTTTTTC	CACDTGGFSSWDTRQMFF
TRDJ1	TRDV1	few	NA	TGTGCTCTTGGGAATCGGGCGCTGAGGGGAGGCGGCGATAAACTCATCTTT	CALGNRALRGGGDKLIF
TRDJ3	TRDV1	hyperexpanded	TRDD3	TGTGCTCTTGGGGAACTAATAGACCCCTACCCTGGGGGATACTGGGACACCCGACAGATGTTTTTC	CALGELIDPYPGGYWDTRQMFF
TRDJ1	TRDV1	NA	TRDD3	TGTGCTCTTGGGGAACTAATAGACCCCTACCCTGGGGGATACCGGTACACCGATAAACTCATCTTT	CALGELIDPYPGGYRYTDKLIF
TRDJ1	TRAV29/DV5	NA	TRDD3	TGTGCAGCCCGTATTCCTACCCTACCTTACTGGGGGATTAAGGCCGATAAACTCATCTTT	CAARIPTLPYWGIKADKLIF
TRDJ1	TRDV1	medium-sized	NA	TGTGCTCTTGGGGAACTGCCCCCTCCATACACCGATAAACTCATCTTT	CALGELPPPYTDKLIF
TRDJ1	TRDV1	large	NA	TGTGCTCTTGGGGAACGGTGCCTAGAGGGAGGGGGACCGCGGACCGATAAACTCATCTTT	CALGERCLEGGGPRTDKLIF
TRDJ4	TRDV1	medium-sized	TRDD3	TGTGCTCTTGGGGAACTAGCATATGCCTACGAGCGGGATACGCCGGGCCTGATCTTT	CALGELAYAYERDTPGLIF
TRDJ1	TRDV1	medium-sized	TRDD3	TGTGCTCTTGGGGGCGGTGTGGCTTCCAATAATTACTGGGGGATCAGCGATAAACTCATCTTT	CALGGGVASNNYWGISDKLIF
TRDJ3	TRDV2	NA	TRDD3	TGTGCCTGTGACACTGGGGGATCGGCGAGCTCCTGGGACACCCGACAGATGTTTTTC	CACDTGGSASSWDTRQMFF
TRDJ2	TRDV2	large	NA	TGTGCCTGTGACACCGTTAGTCCCAATCTCCCTACAGCACAACTCTTCTTT	CACDTVSPNLPTAQLFF
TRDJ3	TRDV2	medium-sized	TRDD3	TGTGCCTGTGACTCCCTAAGAACAATTACTGGGGGACATACTAGCTCCTGGGACACCCGACAGATGTTTTTC	CACDSLRTITGGHTSSWDTRQMFF
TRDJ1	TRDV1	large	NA	TGTGCTCTTGAGACCCCGTACACCGATAAACTCATCTTT	CALETPYTDKLIF
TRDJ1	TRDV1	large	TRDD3	TGTGCTCTTCCGGGGGGAGACTACTGGGGGATCGGTACCGATAAACTCATCTTT	CALPGGDYWGIGTDKLIF